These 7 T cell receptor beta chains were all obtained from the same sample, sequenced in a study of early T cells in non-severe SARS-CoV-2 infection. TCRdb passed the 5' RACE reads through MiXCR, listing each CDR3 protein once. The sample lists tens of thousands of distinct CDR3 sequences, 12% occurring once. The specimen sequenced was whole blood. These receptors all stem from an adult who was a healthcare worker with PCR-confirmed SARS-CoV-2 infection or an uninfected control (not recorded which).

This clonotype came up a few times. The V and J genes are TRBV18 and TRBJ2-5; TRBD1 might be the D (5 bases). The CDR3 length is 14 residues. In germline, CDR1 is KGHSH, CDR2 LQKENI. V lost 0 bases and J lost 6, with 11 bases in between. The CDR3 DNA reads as TGTGCCAGCTCACCACCCCAGGGTAGCCAGACCCAGTACTTC. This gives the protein CASSPPQGSQTQYF.

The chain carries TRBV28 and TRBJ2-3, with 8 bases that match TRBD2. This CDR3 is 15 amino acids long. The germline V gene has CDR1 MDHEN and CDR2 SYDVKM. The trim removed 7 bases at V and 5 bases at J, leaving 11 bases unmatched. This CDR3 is CASTSSGLVGDTQYF. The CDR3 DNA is TGTGCCAGCACCTCTAGCGGGTTGGTGGGAGATACGCAGTATTTT.

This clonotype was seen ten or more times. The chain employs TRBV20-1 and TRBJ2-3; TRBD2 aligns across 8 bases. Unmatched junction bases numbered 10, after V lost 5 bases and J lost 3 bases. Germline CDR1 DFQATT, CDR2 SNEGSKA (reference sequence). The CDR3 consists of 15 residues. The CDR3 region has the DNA TGCAGTGCTCCCTCAGCGGGAGAAAGGACAGATACGCAGTATTTT. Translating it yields CSAPSAGERTDTQYF.

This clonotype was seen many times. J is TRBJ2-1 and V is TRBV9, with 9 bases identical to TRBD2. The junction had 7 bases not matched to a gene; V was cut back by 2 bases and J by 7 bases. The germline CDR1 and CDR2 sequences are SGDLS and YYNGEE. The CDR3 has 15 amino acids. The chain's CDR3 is CASSVTASGMNEQFF. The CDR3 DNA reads TGTGCCAGCAGCGTTACGGCTAGCGGGATGAATGAGCAGTTCTTC.

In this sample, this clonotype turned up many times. The CDR3 DNA reads TGTGCCAGCTCACCATACGGGACCCAGGCTTCACCCCTCCACTTT. This codes for CASSPYGTQASPLHF. V usage is TRBV18 and J usage is TRBJ1-6; D perhaps matches TRBD1 (5 bases). The germline V gene has CDR1 KGHSH and CDR2 LQKENI. This CDR3 region has 15 residues. With 2 bases removed from V and 9 bases from J, the gap between germline ends came to 14 bases.

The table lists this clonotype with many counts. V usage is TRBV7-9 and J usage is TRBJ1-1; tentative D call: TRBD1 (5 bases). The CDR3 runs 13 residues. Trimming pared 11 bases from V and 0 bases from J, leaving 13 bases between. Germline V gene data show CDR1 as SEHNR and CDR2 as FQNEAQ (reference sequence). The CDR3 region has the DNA TGTGCCGGTCGGACAAACATGAACACTGAAGCTTTCTTT. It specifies CAGRTNMNTEAFF.

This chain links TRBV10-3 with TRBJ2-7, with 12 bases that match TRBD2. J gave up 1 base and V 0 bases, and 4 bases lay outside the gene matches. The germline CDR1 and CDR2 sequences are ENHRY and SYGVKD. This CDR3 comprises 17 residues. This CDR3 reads CAISESTSGRRSYEQYF. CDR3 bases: TGTGCCATCAGTGAGTCGACTAGCGGGAGAAGGTCCTACGAGCAGTACTTC.